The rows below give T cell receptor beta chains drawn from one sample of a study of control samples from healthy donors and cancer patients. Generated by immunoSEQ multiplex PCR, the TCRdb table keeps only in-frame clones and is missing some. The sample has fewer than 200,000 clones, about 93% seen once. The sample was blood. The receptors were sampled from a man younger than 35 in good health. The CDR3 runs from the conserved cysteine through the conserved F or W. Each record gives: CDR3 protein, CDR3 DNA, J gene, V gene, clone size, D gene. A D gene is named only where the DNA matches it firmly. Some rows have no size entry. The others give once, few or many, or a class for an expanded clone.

CDR3 protein: CASSPRTASEAFF; CDR3 DNA: TGTGCCAGCTCACCAAGGACAGCCAGTGAAGCTTTCTTT; J gene: TRBJ1-1; V gene: TRBV18; clone size: once; D gene: -
CDR3 protein: CATNRGTGELFF; CDR3 DNA: TGTGCCACCAACCGGGGCACCGGGGAGCTGTTTTTT; J gene: TRBJ2-2; V gene: TRBV24-1; clone size: -; D gene: -
CDR3 protein: CASRNGQGPGSPLHF; CDR3 DNA: TGTGCCAGTAGAAACGGACAGGGGCCGGGTTCACCCCTCCACTTT; J gene: TRBJ1-6; V gene: TRBV19; clone size: -; D gene: TRBD1
CDR3 protein: CASSPRDTATNEKLFF; CDR3 DNA: TGTGCCAGCTCACCACGGGACACTGCAACTAATGAAAAACTGTTTTTT; J gene: TRBJ1-4; V gene: TRBV18; clone size: -; D gene: -
CDR3 protein: CASSFGLAGTSSYEQYF; CDR3 DNA: TGTGCCAGCAGCTTCGGACTAGCGGGGACCAGCTCCTACGAGCAGTACTTC; J gene: TRBJ2-7; V gene: TRBV5-4; clone size: -; D gene: TRBD2
CDR3 protein: CASSLGAGASTDTQYF; CDR3 DNA: TGCGCCAGCAGCTTGGGTGCCGGGGCTAGCACAGATACGCAGTATTTT; J gene: TRBJ2-3; V gene: TRBV5-1; clone size: -; D gene: -
CDR3 protein: CASSRDRGATNEKLFF; CDR3 DNA: TGTGCCAGCAGTCGCGACAGGGGAGCTACTAATGAAAAACTGTTTTTT; J gene: TRBJ1-4; V gene: TRBV28; clone size: -; D gene: TRBD1
CDR3 protein: CASSRAGQGLTQYF; CDR3 DNA: TGTGCCAGCAGCCGGGCGGGACAGGGCTTGACCCAGTACTTC; J gene: TRBJ2-5; V gene: TRBV7-2; clone size: -; D gene: TRBD1
CDR3 protein: CSASEGFRDEQYF; CDR3 DNA: TGCAGTGCTAGTGAGGGTTTTAGGGACGAGCAGTACTTC; J gene: TRBJ2-7; V gene: TRBV20-1; clone size: few; D gene: -
CDR3 protein: CASSQASWGTPPYEQYF; CDR3 DNA: TGTGCCAGCAGCCAAGCATCGTGGGGAACCCCCCCATACGAGCAGTACTTC; J gene: TRBJ2-7; V gene: TRBV14; clone size: once; D gene: -
CDR3 protein: CASDRQLYNSPLHF; CDR3 DNA: TGTGCCAGCGACCGACAGCTTTATAATTCACCCCTCCACTTT; J gene: TRBJ1-6; V gene: TRBV2; clone size: -; D gene: -
CDR3 protein: CAWSKGLTENIQYF; CDR3 DNA: TGTGCCTGGAGTAAAGGACTGACAGAAAACATTCAGTACTTC; J gene: TRBJ2-4; V gene: TRBV30; clone size: -; D gene: -
CDR3 protein: CASSLAAGGVDTGELFF; CDR3 DNA: TGTGCCAGCAGCTTGGCGGCGGGGGGGGTCGACACCGGGGAGCTGTTTTTT; J gene: TRBJ2-2; V gene: TRBV5-4; clone size: -; D gene: TRBD2
CDR3 protein: CASSQGTTGGDTQYF; CDR3 DNA: TGCGCCAGCAGCCAAGGGACGACAGGGGGTGATACGCAGTATTTT; J gene: TRBJ2-3; V gene: TRBV4-1; clone size: -; D gene: TRBD1
CDR3 protein: CAISSGRNQPQHF; CDR3 DNA: TGTGCCATCAGTTCAGGGAGGAATCAGCCCCAGCATTTT; J gene: TRBJ1-5; V gene: TRBV10-3; clone size: -; D gene: -
CDR3 protein: CASRSRSNQPQHF; CDR3 DNA: TGTGCCAGTAGATCCAGGAGCAATCAGCCCCAGCATTTT; J gene: TRBJ1-5; V gene: TRBV19; clone size: once; D gene: -
CDR3 protein: CASSILRTGHNQPQHF; CDR3 DNA: TGTGCCAGTAGTATACTCAGGACAGGACACAATCAGCCCCAGCATTTT; J gene: TRBJ1-5; V gene: TRBV19; clone size: -; D gene: TRBD1
CDR3 protein: CASSLAQGAEAFF; CDR3 DNA: TGCGCCAGCAGCTTGGCCCAGGGGGCTGAAGCTTTCTTT; J gene: TRBJ1-1; V gene: TRBV5-1; clone size: -; D gene: TRBD1
CDR3 protein: CASSVLTEAFF; CDR3 DNA: TGTGCCAGCAGTGTCCTGACTGAAGCTTTCTTT; J gene: TRBJ1-1; V gene: TRBV2; clone size: -; D gene: -
CDR3 protein: CASSVGGGDNSPLHF; CDR3 DNA: TGTGCCAGCAGCGTAGGGGGCGGCGATAATTCACCCCTCCACTTT; J gene: TRBJ1-6; V gene: TRBV9; clone size: few; D gene: -
CDR3 protein: CAWIPAGRENDPLKYEQYF; CDR3 DNA: TGTGCCTGGATCCCCGCGGGCAGGGAAAATGATCCCCTAAAATACGAGCAGTACTTC; J gene: TRBJ2-7; V gene: TRBV30; clone size: -; D gene: -
CDR3 protein: CAWSVQIYGYTF; CDR3 DNA: TGTGCCTGGAGTGTCCAGATCTATGGCTACACCTTC; J gene: TRBJ1-2; V gene: TRBV30; clone size: -; D gene: -
CDR3 protein: CASSLGPSGGSSSYEQYF; CDR3 DNA: TGCGCCAGCAGCTTGGGGCCTAGCGGGGGGTCTAGCTCCTACGAGCAGTACTTC; J gene: TRBJ2-7; V gene: TRBV5-1; clone size: -; D gene: TRBD2
CDR3 protein: CASSAGLSLPYEQYF; CDR3 DNA: TGTGCCAGCAGCGCCGGACTCTCTCTACCCTACGAGCAGTACTTC; J gene: TRBJ2-7; V gene: TRBV6-5; clone size: few; D gene: -
CDR3 protein: CAWRNRGRDTGELFF; CDR3 DNA: TGTGCCTGGAGGAACAGGGGGCGTGACACCGGGGAGCTGTTTTTT; J gene: TRBJ2-2; V gene: TRBV30; clone size: -; D gene: TRBD1
CDR3 protein: CASSATGSSYNSPLHF; CDR3 DNA: TGTGCCAGCAGCGCCACAGGGAGCTCCTATAATTCACCCCTCCACTTT; J gene: TRBJ1-6; V gene: TRBV9; clone size: few; D gene: -
CDR3 protein: CAWSGTGPTNEKLFF; CDR3 DNA: TGTGCCTGGAGTGGAACAGGGCCAACTAATGAAAAACTGTTTTTT; J gene: TRBJ1-4; V gene: TRBV30; clone size: -; D gene: -
CDR3 protein: CASSSRDGGRSEAFF; CDR3 DNA: TGTGCCAGCAGCTCCCGGGACGGGGGGCGGTCTGAAGCTTTCTTT; J gene: TRBJ1-1; V gene: TRBV9; clone size: -; D gene: -
CDR3 protein: CASSQPGASGNTIYF; CDR3 DNA: TGTGCCAGCAGCCAGCCGGGAGCCTCTGGAAACACCATATATTTT; J gene: TRBJ1-3; V gene: TRBV14; clone size: -; D gene: -
CDR3 protein: CASSFPTGVASGANVLTF; CDR3 DNA: TGTGCCAGCAGCTTTCCGACAGGAGTTGCCTCTGGGGCCAACGTCCTGACTTTC; J gene: TRBJ2-6; V gene: TRBV5-4; clone size: once; D gene: -
CDR3 protein: CASSLYHRANSNQPQHF; CDR3 DNA: TGTGCCAGCAGCTTATACCACAGAGCTAATAGCAATCAGCCCCAGCATTTT; J gene: TRBJ1-5; V gene: TRBV7-9; clone size: -; D gene: -
CDR3 protein: CASSQRGGNTGELFF; CDR3 DNA: TGTGCCAGCAGCCAGAGGGGGGGGAACACCGGGGAGCTGTTTTTT; J gene: TRBJ2-2; V gene: TRBV7-2; clone size: once; D gene: -
CDR3 protein: CASSEYWGQGYEQYF; CDR3 DNA: TGTGCCAGCAGTGAATATTGGGGGCAGGGTTACGAGCAGTACTTC; J gene: TRBJ2-7; V gene: TRBV2; clone size: -; D gene: -
CDR3 protein: CASSSGGPHTDTQYF; CDR3 DNA: TGTGCCAGCAGTTCGGGGGGTCCCCACACAGATACGCAGTATTTT; J gene: TRBJ2-3; V gene: TRBV6-5; clone size: -; D gene: TRBD2
CDR3 protein: CASSLLPGAGQPQHF; CDR3 DNA: TGTGCCAGCAGCTTACTTCCGGGGGCTGGACAGCCCCAGCATTTT; J gene: TRBJ1-5; V gene: TRBV7-2; clone size: -; D gene: -